What follows is one TCR beta chain and its context. The data stem from a study of control samples from healthy donors and cancer patients. The V end lost 6 bases, the J end lost 1 base, and 9 bases lay between the germline ends. The length of the CDR3 is 13 residues. Germline CDR1 is MNHEY and CDR2 is SVGAGI. Assay used: immunoSEQ multiplex PCR; TCRdb lists only in-frame clones, some missing. The table records 130,000 to 150,000 clones, roughly 93% of them present only once. The receptor's source is a man between 18 and 35 years old in good health. Sequencing was carried out using blood. The chain employs TRBV6-5 and TRBJ1-1; D not resolved. The CDR3 here is CASRTTANTEAFF. In DNA, the CDR3 is TGTGCCAGCAGAACCACTGCGAACACTGAAGCTTTCTTT.